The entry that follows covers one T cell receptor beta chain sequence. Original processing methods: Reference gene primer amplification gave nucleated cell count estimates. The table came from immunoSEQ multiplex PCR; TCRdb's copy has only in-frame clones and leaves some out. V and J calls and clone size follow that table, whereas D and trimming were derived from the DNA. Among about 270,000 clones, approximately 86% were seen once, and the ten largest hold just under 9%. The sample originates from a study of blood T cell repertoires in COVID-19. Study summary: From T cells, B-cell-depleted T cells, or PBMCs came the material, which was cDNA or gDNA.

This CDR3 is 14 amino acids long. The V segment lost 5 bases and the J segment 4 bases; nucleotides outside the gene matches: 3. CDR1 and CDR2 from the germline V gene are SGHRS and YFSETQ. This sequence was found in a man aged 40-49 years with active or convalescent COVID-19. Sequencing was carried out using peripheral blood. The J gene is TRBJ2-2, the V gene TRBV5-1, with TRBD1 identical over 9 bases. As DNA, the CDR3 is TGCGCCAGCAGGGACAGGGGACTCACCGGGGAGCTGTTTTTT. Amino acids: CASRDRGLTGELFF.